Described below is a single T cell receptor (beta chain) sequence and its context. Which antigen it targets is not known. Within one base of it there is no much larger clone, and no base qualities were kept. These data belong to a study of T cell responses to AZD1222 COVID-19 vaccine (dated by TCRdb to the early 2020s). Notes on the research overall: AZD1222 recipients with second doses at about 4 weeks or about 12 weeks were pooled, because spike-specific TCR depth and breadth did not differ between schedules. TCR sequencing was performed for 230 to 250 trial participants, of whom around 200 were given two doses of AZD1222 and approximately 25 were given two doses of MenACWY control vaccine. Trial participants were enrolled by age into subgroups of 18-55, 56-69 and 70-plus years, and roughly 160, 29 and 62 TCR-sequenced participants, respectively, were included in these subgroups.

The CDR3 measures 16 amino acids from cysteine to phenylalanine. CDR3 DNA only is kept here, 48 bases in frame from base 1. CDR1 and CDR2 were assigned from the germline V gene as SGHTA and FQGNSA. Trimming accounts for 5 bases at V and 6 bases at J, while the number of junction bases matched to no gene is 9. Explained via the paper, the time point label denotes: baseline before first vaccination. Vaccinee samples were obtained from the UK trials COV001 and COV002, which included a single-blind randomized controlled phase 2/3 trial of AZD1222 (ChAdOx1 nCoV-19) in healthy adults. For TCRbeta chain sequencing, PBMC samples from trial participants were taken at day 0 and at day 28 after the second dose. The CDR3 regions of human TCRbeta chains were analyzed by immunosequencing. Turning to the authors' computational methods: Repertoire TCRs were matched against a reference library of SARS-CoV-2-specific TCRs generated with the MIRA antigen-specificity platform. Breadth meant the fraction of unique TCRs that were SARS-CoV-2-associated, whereas depth meant the fraction of total T cells that were SARS-CoV-2-associated. Using the MIRA data, each spike-specific TCR was assigned both to the spike region to which the TCR was reactive and to a CD4 or CD8 class. Log10-transformed breadth and depth values were compared by one-way ANOVA with Sidak's multiple comparisons tests. In TCRdb, the immuneACCESS table is reduced to in-frame sequences with V and J assigned. These tables do not hold every clone; where another copy was compared, an unresolved V gene accounts for under half, and the others remain unexplained. V and J calls and clone size follow that table, whereas D and trimming were derived from the DNA. This sample lists under 150,000 clones; roughly 89% were detected once. The top ten clonotypes cover about 29% of the sample.

General conclusions and limits of the study: Most participants were white British and females outnumbered males, and the authors suggested that clonal diversity may have been underestimated. Conclusions about previously exposed vaccinees are limited, since just a handful of AZD1222 recipients were seropositive for SARS-CoV-2 at baseline. Because no day 14 peak-response samples were available, the repertoires could be characterized only after the peak T cell response. In the small 56-69-year group, the increase in depth fell short of significance, most likely because of low power. The vaccine-associated CD4 TCRs covered the entire spike protein, and the dominant responses fell in regions 160-218 and 743-854. Reportedly, almost half of the unique spike-specific TCRs recognized epitopes lying outside the regions that are mutated in the B.1.351 and B.1.1.7 variants. After two AZD1222 doses, spike-specific TCR breadth and depth were significantly higher than at day 0 and than in MenACWY recipients.

The sequencing used peripheral blood, collected on day 0 of AZD1222 vaccination. The rearranged chain carries TRBV7-2 and TRBJ1-5, with 11 junctional bases fitting TRBD1. This TCR derives from an adult in good health. The CDR3 in this case is CASSLTGTGGPQPQHF. DNA sequence: TGTGCCAGCAGCCTGACCGGGACAGGGGGACCTCAGCCCCAGCATTTT.